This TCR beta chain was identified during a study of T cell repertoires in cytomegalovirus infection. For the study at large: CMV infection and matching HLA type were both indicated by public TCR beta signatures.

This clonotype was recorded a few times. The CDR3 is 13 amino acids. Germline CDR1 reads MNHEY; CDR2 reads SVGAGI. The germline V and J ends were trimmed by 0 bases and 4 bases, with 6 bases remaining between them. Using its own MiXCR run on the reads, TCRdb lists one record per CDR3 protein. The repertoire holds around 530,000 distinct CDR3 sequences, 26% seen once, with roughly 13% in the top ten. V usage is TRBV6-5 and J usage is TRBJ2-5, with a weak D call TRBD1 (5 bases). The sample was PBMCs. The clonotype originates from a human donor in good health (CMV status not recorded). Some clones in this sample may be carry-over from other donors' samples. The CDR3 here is CASSYSTGETQYF. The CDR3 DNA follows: TGTGCCAGCAGTTACTCAACAGGAGAGACCCAGTACTTC.